Shown below are 30 T cell receptor beta chains from a single sample sequenced in a study of spatial heterogeneity in lung cancer. Time point reported: blood at routine non-recurrence follow-up after resection. Using its own MiXCR run on the 5' RACE reads, TCRdb lists one record per CDR3 protein. The sample carries 35,000 to 55,000 distinct CDR3 sequences, 20% to 25% recorded once. Sample: PBMCs, taken at follow-up. The receptors here all came from a female donor with early-stage non-small cell lung cancer.

This clonotype came up a few times. The gene calls are TRBV2 and TRBJ1-1; D might be TRBD1 (6 bases). Germline V gives CDR1 SNHLY, CDR2 FYNNEI. V dropped 7 bases and J dropped 2 bases, with 20 bases sitting between them. This CDR3 contains 16 residues. This chain's CDR3 is CASIWDRMGANTEAFF. As DNA, the CDR3 is TGTGCCAGCATTTGGGATCGCATGGGGGCTAACACTGAAGCTTTCTTT.

This clonotype was seen repeatedly, ten times or more. The chain recombines TRBV19 with TRBJ1-6; 8 bases are shared with TRBD1. Per the germline V gene, CDR1 is LNHDA and CDR2 is SQIVND (reference sequence). The CDR3 has 14 amino acids. Losses at the gene ends were 3 bases for V and 10 bases for J; bases not matched to a gene: 5. Written as DNA, the CDR3 is TGTGCCAGTAGTATCGACAGGGGTAACTCACCCCTCCACTTT. Translated: CASSIDRGNSPLHF.

The chain is built from TRBV4-1 and TRBJ1-1; no definite D call. In germline, CDR1 is MGHRA, CDR2 YSYEKL. V lost 1 base, J lost 4 bases, and 10 bases lay in between. The CDR3 sequence is 14 residues long. This CDR3 reads CASSQALRPTEAFF. The CDR3 nucleotides are TGCGCCAGCAGCCAAGCACTTCGTCCCACTGAAGCTTTCTTT.

Details on this clonotype: A clone one base away is much larger, so this may be a read error. V is TRBV9 and J is TRBJ2-3; 12 bases agree with TRBD2. J gave up 4 bases and V 3 bases, and 6 bases lay outside the gene matches. CDR3 size: 16 residues. CDR1 and CDR2 (germline): SGDLS, YYNGEE. This CDR3 reads CASSASLAGGADTQYF. The CDR3 bases are TGTGCCAGCAGCGCATCACTAGCGGGGGGTGCAGATACGCAGTATTTT.

The rearrangement uses TRBV4-2 and TRBJ1-2, with D unclear. The CDR3 contains 15 residues. Germline V gives CDR1 LGHNA, CDR2 YNFKEQ. Trimming removed 1 base at V and 4 bases at J, with 13 bases between. The CDR3 DNA sequence: TGTGCCAGCAGCCAAGTGGGCGGGCAGATCTATGGCTACACCTTC. As protein: CASSQVGGQIYGYTF.

The chain has TRBV7-2 and TRBJ2-4, with a possible D match to TRBD2 (5 bases). Germline CDR1 SGHTA, CDR2 FQGNSA. CDR3 size: 14 residues. V was shortened by 0 bases and J by 6 bases, with 9 bases between the two germline ends. CDR3 sequence: CASSLAGVVNIQYF. In DNA form, the CDR3 reads TGTGCCAGCAGCTTAGCGGGAGTTGTAAACATTCAGTACTTC.

The CDR3 region has the DNA TGTGCCAGCAGCCAAGGTTGGGCCGAGAGCGTAGCTTTCTTT. Its protein product is CASSQGWAESVAFF. The rearrangement joins TRBV14 to TRBJ1-1; D unclear. V was cut by 1 base and J by 10 bases, with 16 bases left in between. Germline V gives CDR1 SGHDN, CDR2 FVKESK. This CDR3 is built from 14 residues.

V is TRBV12-3 or TRBV12-4 and J is TRBJ1-1; TRBD1 matches 7 bases. CDR3 size: 15 residues. The J segment lost 10 bases and the V segment lost 6 bases, leaving 17 bases of the junction unmatched. Here the CDR3 reads CASSLRDSGTPRAFF. As DNA, the CDR3 is TGTGCCAGCAGCTTGAGGGACAGCGGTACCCCGAGAGCTTTCTTT.

This chain connects TRBV12-3 or TRBV12-4 to TRBJ2-7; weak D call: TRBD2 (7 bases). The CDR3 spans 14 residues. With 1 base removed from V and 2 bases from J, the gap between germline ends came to 9 bases. CDR3 nucleotides: TGTGCCAGCAGTTTAGACGGGGGGCCCTACGAGCAGTACTTC. Protein: CASSLDGGPYEQYF.

This clonotype was observed many times. This rearrangement joins TRBV4-1 to TRBJ2-1; a possible D gene is TRBD2 (5 bases). The CDR3 consists of 16 residues. CDR1 and CDR2 (germline): MGHRA, YSYEKL. Trimming stripped 4 bases from V and 4 bases from J, with 17 bases between. CDR3 bases: TGCGCCAGCAGCCGCTTTTTGGGAGACTCATACAATGAGCAGTTCTTC. Translating it yields CASSRFLGDSYNEQFF.

J is TRBJ2-3 and V is TRBV29-1; no firm D call. Germline CDR1 and CDR2: SQVTM and ANQGSEA. V lost 3 bases, J lost 5 bases, and 6 bases lay in between. CDR3 length: 11 amino acids. CDR3: CSVEVQDTQYF. The CDR3 bases are TGCAGCGTTGAGGTACAAGATACGCAGTATTTT.

In this sample, this clonotype turned up a few times. The chain carries TRBV28 and TRBJ1-1, with D hard to call. The germline V gene encodes CDR1 MDHEN and CDR2 SYDVKM. The CDR3 covers 13 residues. The V and J ends lost 5 bases and 1 base respectively, with 8 bases between them. This CDR3 reads CASSKRQNTEAFF. The CDR3 DNA sequence: TGTGCCAGCAGTAAACGACAGAACACTGAAGCTTTCTTT.

CDR3 DNA sequence: TGTGCCTCCTCTAGCGGGACCCTCACAGATACGCAGTATTTT. It encodes CASSSGTLTDTQYF. The V and J genes are TRBV12-3 or TRBV12-4 and TRBJ2-3, with 9 bases fitting TRBD2. The V gene end was trimmed by 11 bases and the J gene end by 2 bases; junction bases not matched to a gene: 8. This CDR3 has 14 residues.

With respect to this clonotype: A much more abundant neighbour one base away suggests this may be a read error. V usage is TRBV21-1 and J usage is TRBJ2-7; the table gives TRBD2 as D, unverified against the DNA. TRBV21-1 is a known pseudogene. The CDR3 is made up of 14 amino acids. CDR3 protein: CASSKGWEWYEQYF. CDR3 nucleotide sequence: TGTGCCAGCAGCAAGGGTTGGGAGTGGTACGAGCAGTACTTC.

This clonotype has a count of ten or more. This sequence joins TRBV7-9 and TRBJ1-1; 10 bases match TRBD1. The CDR3 runs to 13 residues. Germline values: CDR1 SEHNR, CDR2 FQNEAQ (reference sequence). With 5 bases clipped from V and 3 bases from J, the junction kept 0 bases outside the gene matches. CDR3 sequence reads: CASSDRGHTEAFF. The CDR3 DNA reads as TGTGCCAGCAGCGACAGGGGGCACACTGAAGCTTTCTTT.

The V gene is TRBV12-3 or TRBV12-4, the J gene TRBJ1-3; D is perhaps TRBD1 (6 bases). This CDR3 spans 15 amino acids. Deletions cut 5 bases from V and 7 bases from J, with 18 bases between. CDR3 protein: CASSPWNREGNTIYF. The CDR3 nucleotides read TGTGCCAGCAGTCCTTGGAACAGGGAGGGTAACACCATATATTTT.

This clonotype has at least ten counts. The chain has TRBV18 and TRBJ1-2; D remains ambiguous. V dropped 0 bases and J dropped 0 bases, with 2 bases sitting between them. Per germline, CDR1 KGHSH and CDR2 LQKENI. This CDR3 spans 13 amino acids. The CDR3 loop is CASSPPSNYGYTF. The CDR3 DNA reads TGTGCCAGCTCACCACCCTCTAACTATGGCTACACCTTC.

This clonotype turned up a few times. V gene TRBV7-2 combines with J gene TRBJ2-1; TRBD2 matches at 10 bases. The CDR3 has 16 amino acids. Per the germline V gene, CDR1 is SGHTA and CDR2 is FQGNSA. V was clipped by 3 bases and J by 9 bases; unmatched bases: 11. As DNA, the CDR3 is TGTGCCAGCAGCTTGGGGTCGGCTAGCGGGAGATCTGAGCAGTTCTTC. This gives the protein CASSLGSASGRSEQFF.

The chain links TRBV9 to TRBJ1-1; 7 bases align to TRBD1. The CDR3 is 14 residues long. Germline V CDR1 and CDR2: SGDLS, YYNGEE. Trimming took 0 bases from V and 8 from J; bases not matched to a gene: 7. This CDR3 is CASSVDPTDREAFF. CDR3 DNA sequence: TGTGCCAGCAGCGTAGACCCCACGGACAGGGAAGCTTTCTTT.

This clonotype showed up just a few times. The chain uses TRBV11-1 and TRBJ1-5; D unresolved. Trimming took off 3 bases at V and 6 bases at J, with 12 bases between the two ends. This CDR3 has 14 residues. Germline V gives CDR1 SGHAT, CDR2 FQDESV (reference sequence). The CDR3 here is CASSLGSTGQPQHF. The CDR3 region has the DNA TGTGCCAGCAGCTTGGGGTCGACGGGTCAGCCCCAGCATTTT.

CDR3 sequence: CASSQIAETQYF. In nucleotides, the CDR3 is TGCGCCAGCAGCCAAATTGCGGAGACCCAGTACTTC. V usage is TRBV4-1 and J usage is TRBJ2-5; D call uncertain. CDR1 MGHRA and CDR2 YSYEKL come from the germline V gene. The CDR3 consists of 12 residues. V lost 2 bases, J lost 5 bases, and 6 bases lay in between.

CDR3 amino acids: CATRQGSYNEQFF. Here the CDR3 DNA reads TGTGCCACTCGACAGGGTTCCTACAATGAGCAGTTCTTC. This rearrangement joins TRBV10-3 to TRBJ2-1; 7 bases are a match to TRBD1. Germline CDR1 ENHRY, CDR2 SYGVKD. This CDR3 region has 13 residues. V dropped 10 bases and J dropped 1; count of bases not matched to a gene: 4.

This clonotype was observed once. A much larger clone differs from this one at a single base, so this may be a read error. The V call is TRBV27, the J call TRBJ1-5; no reliable D call. The CDR3 consists of 14 residues. Germline-derived CDR1 and CDR2 are MNHEY and SMNVEV (reference sequence). Trimming stripped 6 bases from V and 1 base from J, with 10 bases between. The CDR3: CASRDPGSNQPQHF. The CDR3, as DNA: TGTGCCAGCAGAGACCCGGGGAGCAATCAGCCCCAGCATTTT.

This clonotype was counted only a few times. The rearrangement joins TRBV29-1 to TRBJ2-5, with D tentatively TRBD2 (5 bases). Germline V gene data show CDR1 as SQVTM and CDR2 as ANQGSEA. The CDR3 runs to 11 residues. With 3 bases removed from V and 5 bases from J, the gap between germline ends came to 7 bases. In nucleotides, the CDR3 is TGCAGCGTTGAGGGAGACGAGACCCAGTACTTC. This sequence encodes CSVEGDETQYF.

The chain employs TRBV19 and TRBJ1-5, with D possibly being TRBD1 (6 bases). Per the germline V gene, CDR1 is LNHDA and CDR2 is SQIVND (reference sequence). The CDR3 is 13 amino acids. The CDR3: CAISEQGGQPQHF. The CDR3 nucleotides read TGTGCGATAAGCGAACAGGGCGGTCAGCCCCAGCATTTT.

This clonotype has a count of ten or more. The genes are TRBV11-2 and TRBJ2-1, with no clear D. This CDR3 is built from 13 residues. CDR1 SGHAT and CDR2 FQNNGV come from the germline V gene. Trimming took 8 bases from V and 0 from J, leaving 8 bases between them. The CDR3 reads CASSVDSYNEQFF. As DNA, the CDR3 is TGTGCCAGCTCAGTGGACTCCTACAATGAGCAGTTCTTC. Using reference TRBV11-2 and TRBJ2-1 for the parts outside the CDR3, the full variable domain is EAGVAQSPRYKIIEKRQSVAFWCNPISGHATLYWYQQILGQGPKLLIQFQNNGVVDDSQLPKDRFSAERLKGVDSTLKIQPAKLEDSAVYLCASSVDSYNEQFFGPGTRLTVL.

The chain combines TRBV2 with TRBJ1-3; D remains ambiguous. CDR3 length equals 11 residues. The germline V and J ends were trimmed by 8 bases and 7 bases, with 9 bases remaining between them. In germline, CDR1 is SNHLY, CDR2 FYNNEI. CDR3 sequence (DNA): TGTGCCAGCCTGTTAGCGAACACCATATATTTT. It yields the protein CASLLANTIYF.

This rearrangement joins TRBV5-1 to TRBJ2-3; 10 nucleotides match TRBD2. V lost 4 bases, J lost 1 base, and 6 bases stayed unmatched. Germline V gives CDR1 SGHRS, CDR2 YFSETQ. This CDR3 has 16 amino acids. Here the CDR3 reads CASSASGTSGTDTQYF. Written as DNA, the CDR3 is TGCGCCAGCAGCGCTTCCGGGACTAGCGGCACAGATACGCAGTATTTT.

In its sample, this clonotype was seen a few times. This chain joins TRBV7-8 and TRBJ2-5, with 12 positions matching TRBD1. Germline V lookup: CDR1 SGHVS, CDR2 FQNEAQ. J gave up 5 bases and V 5 bases, and 12 bases lay outside the gene matches. The CDR3 runs 17 residues. The CDR3 protein is CASSPFRDRGHRETQYF. CDR3 bases: TGTGCCAGCAGCCCCTTCCGGGACAGGGGGCATAGGGAGACCCAGTACTTC.

The rearrangement links TRBV2 to TRBJ1-4, with 7 bases fitting TRBD1. Germline CDR1 is SNHLY and CDR2 is FYNNEI. The CDR3 contains 12 residues. The junction had 5 bases not matched to a gene; V was cut back by 8 bases and J by 8 bases. CDR3 protein: CASGVQGEKLFF. DNA of the CDR3: TGTGCCAGCGGAGTACAGGGGGAAAAACTGTTTTTT.